This T cell receptor beta chain was sequenced during a study of blood T cells in healthy people across ages. Overall study context: When template switching was applied, about one barcoded beta molecule was captured per two T cells.

The authors ran a second PCR of roughly 7 to 11 cycles using a sample-barcoded 5' primer and a J-beta primer mix. A single record per CDR3 protein comes from TCRdb applying MiXCR to the 5' RACE reads. Found here are almost 550,000 distinct CDR3 sequences, approximately 25% of them singletons; the top ten hold less than 9%. General study findings and limits: In older individuals, TCR beta diversity per million T cells was lower, falling roughly linearly with age.

This clonotype was recorded a few times. Its specificity is unknown. The same sample was also used in a study of T cells of mothers and their children. As that study records: Related pairs of mothers and children showed slightly higher, non-significant overlap versus unrelated pairs.

This receptor was obtained from a boy between 5 and 17 years old in good health. Sequencing was carried out using blood.

The CDR3 protein is CASSSPARAGSFPGYGYTF. CDR3 DNA sequence: TGTGCCAGCAGTTCCCCCGCAAGGGCAGGGAGCTTCCCGGGTTATGGCTACACCTTC. The chain couples TRBV28 to TRBJ1-2, with a possible D match to TRBD1 (5 bases). Trimming took off 4 bases at V and 5 bases at J, with 29 bases between the two ends. Germline loops: CDR1 MDHEN, CDR2 SYDVKM. This CDR3 spans 19 amino acids.